These 15 T cell receptor beta chains originate from one sample sequenced in a study of blood T cell dynamics during melanoma immunotherapy. Documented time point: pre-treatment baseline. Data came from immunoSEQ multiplex PCR; TCRdb stores just in-frame clones and leaves some out. This sample has 8,000 to 10,000 clones, with 85% to 90% found just once. The input for sequencing was blood, taken from a patient treated with checkpoint blockade. The receptors shown here come from a human donor with melanoma.

The table lists this clone with a count of one. The chain is built from TRBV18 and TRBJ2-5; TRBD1 is a possible D gene (6 bases). TRBJ2-7 explains the end of the DNA better; the J call may be wrong. The CDR3 length is 18 residues. Germline CDR1 KGHSH, CDR2 LQKENI. CDR3 sequence: CASSPWAPGQGSSYEQYF. The CDR3 bases are TGTGCCAGCTCCCCGTGGGCCCCGGGGCAGGGGAGCTCCTACGAGCAGTACTTC.

The chain has TRBV7-2 and TRBJ2-5; D is uncertain. Germline CDR1 reads SGHTA; CDR2 reads FQGNSA. Trimming removed 7 bases at V and 3 bases at J, with 12 bases between. The length of the CDR3 is 13 residues. In DNA form, the CDR3 reads TGTGCCAGCACCCCCCCCGGAAAAGAGACCCAGTACTTC. Translation gives CASTPPGKETQYF.

The chain links TRBV7-6 to TRBJ2-7, with 9 bases aligning to TRBD2. The CDR3 length is 15 residues. Germline trimming cut 3 bases from V and 7 bases from J; bases unmatched to any gene: 10. Germline V CDR1 and CDR2: SGHVS, FNYEAQ. CDR3 sequence (DNA): TGTGCCAGCAGCTTGTGGGCTAGCGGGAATCATGAGCAGTACTTC. As protein: CASSLWASGNHEQYF. Full variable domain (remainder filled in from reference TRBV7-6 and TRBJ2-7): GAGVSQSPRYKVTKRGQDVALRCDPISGHVSLYWYRQALGQGPEFLTYFNYEAQQDKSGLPNDRFSAERPEGSISTLTIQRTEQRDSAMYRCASSLWASGNHEQYFGPGTRLTVT.

The V and J genes are TRBV5-8 and TRBJ2-7, with 7 bases lining up with TRBD2. Germline assignment: CDR1 SGHTS and CDR2 YDEGEE. After removal of 4 bases from V and 7 bases from J, the junction contained 8 bases not matched to a gene. The CDR3 sequence is 13 residues long. This chain's CDR3 is CASSRREPGEQYF. The CDR3 bases are TGTGCCAGCAGCCGGCGGGAGCCGGGGGAGCAGTACTTC.

The table lists this clone with a few counts. This sequence joins TRBV2 and TRBJ1-5; D is ambiguous. Germline CDR1 reads SNHLY; CDR2 reads FYNNEI. This CDR3 spans 12 amino acids. The V gene lost 11 bases and the J gene lost 6 bases, with 14 bases spanning the gap. The CDR3 DNA reads as TGTGCCCTAGGGCGGTCCGGTCAGCCCCAGCATTTT. This codes for CALGRSGQPQHF.

This chain uses TRBV21-1 with TRBJ1-1. TRBV21-1 is a documented pseudogene. This CDR3 spans 16 amino acids. CDR3 sequence (DNA): TGTGCCAGCAGCAAAGGGCCAGGGGGGGTAGACACTGAAGCTTTCTTT. This translates into CASSKGPGGVDTEAFF.

The genes are TRBV5-1 and TRBJ1-4; D not resolved. Germline CDR1 SGHRS, CDR2 YFSETQ. This CDR3 is 15 amino acids long. V lost 6 bases to trimming and J lost 0 bases, with 12 bases between them. Here the CDR3 reads CASTQNPATNEKLFF. CDR3 in DNA: TGCGCCAGCACCCAGAACCCTGCAACTAATGAAAAACTGTTTTTT.

The J gene is TRBJ2-1, the V gene TRBV4-3; TRBD2 matches 8 bases. The CDR3 runs to 15 residues. J was trimmed by 3 bases and V by 1 base; bases with no gene match: 2. CDR1 and CDR2 (germline): LGHNA, YSLEER. Written as DNA, the CDR3 is TGCGCCAGCAGCCAAGGGCTAGCGGGCTACAATGAGCAGTTCTTC. It translates to CASSQGLAGYNEQFF.

This chain joins TRBV29-1 and TRBJ2-7, with a possible D match to TRBD2 (5 bases). The CDR3 sequence is 13 residues long. Germline V lookup: CDR1 SQVTM, CDR2 ANQGSEA. V shed 1 base and J shed 5 bases, with 12 bases lying between them. CDR3 DNA sequence: TGCAGCGTTGAAGGGTCTTATAGCGACGAGCAGTACTTC. This sequence encodes CSVEGSYSDEQYF.

The chain links TRBV2 to TRBJ2-7; TRBD2 is a possible D gene (6 bases). CDR1 is SNHLY, CDR2 FYNNEI, per germline. Trimming left V 6 bases short and J 3 bases short, with 12 bases between. The CDR3 length is 13 residues. The CDR3 protein is CASRGDSYYEQYF. CDR3 DNA sequence: TGTGCCAGCAGGGGGGACTCCTACTACGAGCAGTACTTC.

The chain couples TRBV7-9 to TRBJ1-2, with D uncertain. There are 13 residues in the CDR3. Germline V CDR1 and CDR2: SEHNR, FQNEAQ (reference sequence). V lost 5 bases and J 7 bases, leaving 14 bases between the germline ends. The CDR3 loop reads CASSPHPRGGYTF. The CDR3 DNA follows: TGTGCCAGCAGCCCCCACCCGCGGGGTGGCTACACCTTC.

The V gene is TRBV7-3, the J gene TRBJ2-5; possibly TRBD2 for D (6 bases). The germline V gene encodes CDR1 SGHTA and CDR2 FQGTGA. Trimming removed 1 base at V and 5 bases at J, with 14 bases between. The CDR3 is made up of 15 amino acids. In DNA form, the CDR3 reads TGTGCCAGCAGCTTAATGGGGGGACCGACGGAGACCCAGTACTTC. Amino acid sequence: CASSLMGGPTETQYF.

This clone was observed a handful of times. The rearrangement joins TRBV29-1 to TRBJ1-2; possible D gene TRBD1, 6 bases. The V gene lost 3 bases and the J gene lost 12 bases, with 14 bases spanning the gap. CDR3 length: 11 amino acids. Looked up from germline, CDR1 is SQVTM and CDR2 is ANQGSEA. In nucleotides, the CDR3 is TGCAGCGTTGAGTTCGGGACATCGAACACCTTC. This encodes CSVEFGTSNTF. The full variable domain, rest sourced from reference TRBV29-1 and TRBJ1-2, is SAVISQKPSRDICQRGTSLTIQCQVDSQVTMMFWYRQQPGQSLTLIATANQGSEATYESGFVIDKFPISRPNLTFSTLTVSNMSPEDSSIYLCSVEFGTSNTFGSGTRLTVV.

This chain joins TRBV6-6 and TRBJ2-1; no clear D. CDR1 and CDR2 (germline): MNHNY, SVGAGI (reference sequence). There are 16 residues in the CDR3. With 2 bases removed from V and 7 bases from J, the gap between germline ends came to 18 bases. DNA for the CDR3: TGTGCCAGCAGTTACACGGACCCTATAGCCCCAAATGAGCAGTTCTTC. This gives the protein CASSYTDPIAPNEQFF.

This chain links TRBV6-1 with TRBJ2-2; D is perhaps TRBD2 (5 bases). CDR3 length equals 15 residues. The V gene's germline CDR1 is MNHNS and CDR2 SASEGT. The V gene lost 7 bases and the J gene lost 2 bases, with 14 bases spanning the gap. The chain's CDR3 is CASTRGYSNTGELFF. The CDR3 nucleotides are TGTGCCAGCACCCGAGGGTACAGCAACACCGGGGAGCTGTTTTTT.